These T cell receptor beta chains were read from a single sample in a study of cytomegalovirus exposure and HLA in healthy donors. TCRdb keeps only in-frame clones here, not all; method: immunoSEQ multiplex PCR. In the table there are 150,000 to 200,000 clones, 75% to 90% of which are singletons. The sample was PBMCs. The receptor source for this set is a woman between 45 and 65 years old in good health and CMV-seropositive. CDR3s include the opening cysteine and the closing phenylalanine or tryptophan. A D gene is named only where the DNA matches it firmly. A clone size is listed for some rows: how often the clone was seen (once, few, many), or a class if it is expanded.

v_call	clone_size	d_call	j_call	cdr3_nt	cdr3_aa
TRBV27	NA	NA	TRBJ2-1	TGTGCCAGCAGTTTTGGGGGCGCAGAGCAGTTCTTC	CASSFGGAEQFF
TRBV9	few	TRBD1	TRBJ1-1	TGTGCCAGCAGCGTAGCTACCAGGGGGTGGAACACTGAAGCTTTCTTT	CASSVATRGWNTEAFF
TRBV25-1	NA	NA	TRBJ2-5	TGTGCCAGCAGTGATATTCGGGGGACGTACCAAGAGACCCAGTACTTC	CASSDIRGTYQETQYF
TRBV5-1	NA	TRBD2	TRBJ2-2	TGCGCCAGCAGGGGACTAGCGGGGGGGCGAACGAACACCGGGGAGCTGTTTTTT	CASRGLAGGRTNTGELFF
TRBV5-1	NA	TRBD2	TRBJ2-3	TGCGCCAGCAGCTTAGGCGCTAGCGGAGACACAGATACGCAGTATTTT	CASSLGASGDTDTQYF
TRBV2	NA	NA	TRBJ2-7	TGTGCCAGCAGCCGACAGTTCTACGAGCAGTACTTC	CASSRQFYEQYF
TRBV19	NA	TRBD2	TRBJ2-1	TGTGCCAGTAGTATCCTAGCGGGGGGATCCAATGAGCAGTTCTTC	CASSILAGGSNEQFF
TRBV13	NA	TRBD1	TRBJ1-2	TGTGCCAGCAGCTCTACGACAGGGGACTATGGCTACGCCTTC	CASSSTTGDYGYAF
TRBV4-1	NA	TRBD2	TRBJ2-3	TGCGCCAGCAGCCAAGATCTGACTAGCGGGGGGAAGTGGGAGTATTTT	CASSQDLTSGGKWEYF
TRBV11-2	NA	NA	TRBJ1-6	TGTGCCAGCAGCTTAGGGGGCGATTCACCCCTCCACTTT	CASSLGGDSPLHF
TRBV27	NA	NA	TRBJ1-1	TGTGCCAGCAGTTTTGCGGGGGCCGGTGAAGCTTTCTTT	CASSFAGAGEAFF
TRBV10-3	once	NA	TRBJ1-2	TGTGCCACCGACCCGCGGGGTAACTATGGCTACACCTTC	CATDPRGNYGYTF
TRBV10-3	NA	NA	TRBJ1-2	TGTGCCATCAGTGACAGGGGCACGGACAGCGGGAACGGCTACACCTTC	CAISDRGTDSGNGYTF
TRBV5-4	NA	NA	TRBJ1-1	TGTGCCAGCAGCTTGTCAACAGGGTCCGAAGCTTTCTTT	CASSLSTGSEAFF
TRBV5-5	NA	NA	TRBJ1-3	TGTGCCAGCAGACAGGCGAGCTCTGGAAACACCATATATTTT	CASRQASSGNTIYF
TRBV9	NA	NA	TRBJ1-1	TGTGCCAGCAGCCCCGTTACGGCAGGTCCGGCTTTCTTT	CASSPVTAGPAFF
TRBV4-1	NA	TRBD2	TRBJ2-2	TGCGCCAGCAGCCAAGATCACTGGCGGGAGTACACCGGGGAGCTGTTTTTT	CASSQDHWREYTGELFF
TRBV5-1	NA	TRBD2	TRBJ2-5	TGCGCCAGCAGCTTGGGGCCACTAGCGGGAGGAGAGACCCAGTACTTC	CASSLGPLAGGETQYF
TRBV10-3	once	TRBD1	TRBJ1-1	TGTGCCATCAGTGAGCTTTTGACAGGGTGGGACACTGAAGCTTTCTTT	CAISELLTGWDTEAFF
TRBV10-1	NA	TRBD1	TRBJ2-7	TGCGCCAGCAGTGATTTACAGGGGTCTTCCTACGAGCAGTACTTC	CASSDLQGSSYEQYF
TRBV5-5	NA	NA	TRBJ1-1	TGTGCCAGCAGCTTGAGTCGCGGGAACACTGAAGCTTTCTTT	CASSLSRGNTEAFF
TRBV30	NA	NA	TRBJ2-7	TGTGCCTGGGTGTTAGAAGGGGACGAGCAGTACTTC	CAWVLEGDEQYF
TRBV19	NA	NA	TRBJ1-2	TGTGCCAGCAGACCCCCACCGGGGTCTGACTACACCTTC	CASRPPPGSDYTF
TRBV4-2	NA	TRBD2	TRBJ2-2	TGTGCCAGCAGCCAATCCGCGGGAGGGACCACCGGGGAGCTGTTTTTT	CASSQSAGGTTGELFF
TRBV5-1	NA	NA	TRBJ1-3	TGCGCCAGCAGCTTGATCGGGACTGAGTCTGGAAACACCATATATTTT	CASSLIGTESGNTIYF
TRBV21-1	NA	NA	TRBJ1-1	TGTGCCAGCAGCAAATACAGACGCAGTCATAACACTGAAGCTTTCTTT	CASSKYRRSHNTEAFF
TRBV1	once	NA	TRBJ2-5	TGCACCAGCAGCCAAGAATCCTGGGGGGACCCGACTATACAAGAGGCCCAGTACTTC	CTSSQESWGDPTIQEAQYF
TRBV10-3	NA	NA	TRBJ1-1	TGTGCCATCAGTGAGTCCAGGGAAGTCACTGAAGCTTTCTTT	CAISESREVTEAFF
TRBV29-1	NA	NA	TRBJ1-2	TGCAGCGTTGAGGTCGGGGTTGGAGGCTACACCTTC	CSVEVGVGGYTF
TRBV30	NA	NA	TRBJ2-2	TGTGCCTGGAAAGGGGAAGTCCTTGGGGAGCTGTTTTTT	CAWKGEVLGELFF
TRBV27	NA	NA	TRBJ2-2	TGTGCCAGCAGTTCCCCGGGGTTTGGCGGAAAACCAACCGGGGAGCTGTTTTTT	CASSSPGFGGKPTGELFF
TRBV15	NA	NA	TRBJ2-1	TGTGCCACCAGCAGAGGTACGGGTGCCCACAATGAGCAGTTCTTC	CATSRGTGAHNEQFF
TRBV28	NA	TRBD2	TRBJ2-2	TGTGCCAGCAGCGACTCCAGCGGGAGTGCCGGGGAGCTGTTTTTT	CASSDSSGSAGELFF
TRBV7-3	NA	NA	TRBJ2-4	TGTGCCAGCAGCTTATCCTCACTGAACCTAGCCAAAAACATTCAGTACTTC	CASSLSSLNLAKNIQYF
TRBV30	once	TRBD2	TRBJ2-3	TGTGCCTGGAGGGGACTAAGCACAGATACGCAGTATTTT	CAWRGLSTDTQYF
TRBV2	NA	TRBD1	TRBJ1-1	TGTGCCAATCCGGGACAGGGGAACACTGAAGCTTTCTTT	CANPGQGNTEAFF
TRBV19	NA	NA	TRBJ1-3	TGTGCCAGTAGTATAGATGGCACACCCTCTGGAAACACCATATATTTT	CASSIDGTPSGNTIYF
TRBV2	NA	TRBD1	TRBJ2-1	TGTGCCAGCAGGGACGGACAGGCCAGCAACGAGCAGTTCTTC	CASRDGQASNEQFF
TRBV14	NA	NA	TRBJ1-6	TGTGCCAGCAGCCAAGAGAGTTATAATTCACCCCTCCACTTT	CASSQESYNSPLHF
TRBV19	NA	NA	TRBJ2-7	TGTGCCAGTAGTCTCAGACAGGGGAGGGCCTACGAGCAGTACTTC	CASSLRQGRAYEQYF
TRBV23-1	NA	TRBD1	TRBJ1-2	TGCGCCAGCCGACCCGGGGACAGGGGTGTTTATGGCTACACCTTC	CASRPGDRGVYGYTF
TRBV7-3	NA	TRBD2	TRBJ2-2	TGTGCCAGCAGCTTAGCAGGACTAGCGGCCAACACCGGGGAGCTGTTTTTT	CASSLAGLAANTGELFF